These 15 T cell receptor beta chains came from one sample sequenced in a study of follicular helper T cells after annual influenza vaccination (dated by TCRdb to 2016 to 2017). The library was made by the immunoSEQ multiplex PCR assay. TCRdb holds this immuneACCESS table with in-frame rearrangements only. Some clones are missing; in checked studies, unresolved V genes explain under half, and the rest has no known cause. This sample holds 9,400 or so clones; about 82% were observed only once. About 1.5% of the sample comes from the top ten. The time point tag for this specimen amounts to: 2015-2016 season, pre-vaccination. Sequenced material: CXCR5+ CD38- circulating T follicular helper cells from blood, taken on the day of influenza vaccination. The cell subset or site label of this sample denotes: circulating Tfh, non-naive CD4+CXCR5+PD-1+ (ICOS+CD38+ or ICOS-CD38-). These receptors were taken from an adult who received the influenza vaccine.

The chain's CDR3 is CASSIRQNTDTQYF. DNA for the CDR3: TGTGCCAGCAGTATCAGACAGAACACAGATACGCAGTATTTT. This chain links TRBV27 with TRBJ2-3; maybe TRBD1 (5 bases). Germline CDR1 and CDR2: MNHEY and SMNVEV (reference sequence). Trimming took 5 bases from V and 2 from J, leaving 11 bases between them. This CDR3 region has 14 residues.

The CDR3 DNA sequence: TGTGCCAGTAGCACCTTCGGGGGCCGCACTGAAGCTTTCTTT. Translation: CASSTFGGRTEAFF. The genes are TRBV19 and TRBJ1-1, with D possibly being TRBD1 (6 bases). The CDR3 runs 14 residues. Trimming cost V 6 bases and J 4 bases, with 15 bases left between them. Germline V gene data show CDR1 as LNHDA and CDR2 as SQIVND (reference sequence). Full variable domain (outside the CDR3, taken from reference TRBV19 and TRBJ1-1): DGGITQSPKYLFRKEGQNVTLSCEQNLNHDAMYWYRQDPGQGLRLIYYSQIVNDFQKGDIAEGYSVSREKKESFPLTVTSAQKNPTAFYLCASSTFGGRTEAFFGQGTRLTVV.

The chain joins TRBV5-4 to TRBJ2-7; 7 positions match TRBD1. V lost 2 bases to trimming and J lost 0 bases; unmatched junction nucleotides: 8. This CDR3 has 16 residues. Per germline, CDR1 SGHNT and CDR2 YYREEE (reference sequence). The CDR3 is CASSLKGQTISYEQYF. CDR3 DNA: TGTGCCAGCAGCTTAAAGGGACAGACGATCTCCTACGAGCAGTACTTC.

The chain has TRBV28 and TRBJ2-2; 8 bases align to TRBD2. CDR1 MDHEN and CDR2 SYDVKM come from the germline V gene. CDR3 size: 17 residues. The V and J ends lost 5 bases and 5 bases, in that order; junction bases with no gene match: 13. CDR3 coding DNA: TGTGCCAGCAGTCCCCAACCAGCGGGAGTTCGAACCGGGGAGCTGTTTTTT. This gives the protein CASSPQPAGVRTGELFF.

The CDR3 reads CASSPPPGQRGSSYNEQFF. The CDR3 DNA follows: TGCGCCAGCAGCCCCCCCCCTGGGCAGCGGGGGAGCTCCTACAATGAGCAGTTCTTC. The chain combines TRBV4-1 with TRBJ2-1; TRBD2 agrees at 8 bases. There are 19 residues in the CDR3. The V segment lost 4 bases and the J segment 0 bases; nucleotides outside the gene matches: 14. The germline CDR1 and CDR2 sequences are MGHRA and YSYEKL.

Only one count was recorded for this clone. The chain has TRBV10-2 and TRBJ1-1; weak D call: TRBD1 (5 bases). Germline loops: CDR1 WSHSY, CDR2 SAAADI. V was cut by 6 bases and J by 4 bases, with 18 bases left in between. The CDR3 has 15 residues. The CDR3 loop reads CASSSPKGTATEAFF. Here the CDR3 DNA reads TGCGCCAGCAGCTCCCCCAAGGGGACCGCCACTGAAGCTTTCTTT.

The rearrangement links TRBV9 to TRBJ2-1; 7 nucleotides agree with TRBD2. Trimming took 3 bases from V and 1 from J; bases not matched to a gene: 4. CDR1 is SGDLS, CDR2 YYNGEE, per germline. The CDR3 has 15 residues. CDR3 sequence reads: CASSASGNSYNEQFF. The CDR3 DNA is TGTGCCAGCAGCGCAAGCGGGAATTCCTACAATGAGCAGTTCTTC.

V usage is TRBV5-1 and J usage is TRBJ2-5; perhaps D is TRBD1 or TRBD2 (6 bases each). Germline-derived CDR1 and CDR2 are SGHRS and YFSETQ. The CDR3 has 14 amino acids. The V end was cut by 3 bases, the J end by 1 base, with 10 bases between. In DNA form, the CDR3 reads TGCGCCAGCAGCTGGGGGGCTAGCCAAGAGACCCAGTACTTC. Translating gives CASSWGASQETQYF.

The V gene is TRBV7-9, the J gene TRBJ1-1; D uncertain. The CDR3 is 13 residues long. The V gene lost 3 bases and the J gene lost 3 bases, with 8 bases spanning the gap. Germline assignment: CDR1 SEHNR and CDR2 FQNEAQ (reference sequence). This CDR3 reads CASSFLTDTEAFF. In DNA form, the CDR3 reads TGTGCCAGCAGCTTTTTGACGGACACTGAAGCTTTCTTT.

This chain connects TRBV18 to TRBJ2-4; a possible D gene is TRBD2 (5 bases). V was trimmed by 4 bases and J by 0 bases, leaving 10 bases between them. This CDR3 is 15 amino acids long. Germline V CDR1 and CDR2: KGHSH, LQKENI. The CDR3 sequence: CASSRGPLAKNIQYF. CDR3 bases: TGTGCCAGCTCACGAGGGCCCCTAGCCAAAAACATTCAGTACTTC.

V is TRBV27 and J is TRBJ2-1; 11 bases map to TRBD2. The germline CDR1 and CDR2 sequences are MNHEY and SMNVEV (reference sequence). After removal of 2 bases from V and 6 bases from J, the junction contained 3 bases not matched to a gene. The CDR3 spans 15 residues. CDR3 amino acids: CASSLIAGGGNEQFF. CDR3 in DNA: TGTGCCAGCAGTTTAATAGCGGGAGGGGGCAATGAGCAGTTCTTC.

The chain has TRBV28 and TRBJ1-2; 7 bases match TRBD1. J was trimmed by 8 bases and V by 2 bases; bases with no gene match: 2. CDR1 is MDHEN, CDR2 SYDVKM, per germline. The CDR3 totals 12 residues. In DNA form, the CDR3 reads TGTGCCAGCAGTTTAAGGGGGCAAGGCTACACCTTC. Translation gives CASSLRGQGYTF.

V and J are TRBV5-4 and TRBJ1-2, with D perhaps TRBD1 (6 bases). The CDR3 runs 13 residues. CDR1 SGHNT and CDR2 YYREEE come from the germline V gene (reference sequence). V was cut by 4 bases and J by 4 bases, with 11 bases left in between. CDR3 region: CASSQDRAYGYTF. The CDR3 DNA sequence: TGTGCCAGCAGCCAGGACAGAGCCTATGGCTACACCTTC. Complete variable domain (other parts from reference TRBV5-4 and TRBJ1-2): ETGVTQSPTHLIKTRGQQVTLRCSSQSGHNTVSWYQQALGQGPQFIFQYYREEENGRGNFPPRFSGLQFPNYSSELNVNALELDDSALYLCASSQDRAYGYTFGSGTRLTVV.

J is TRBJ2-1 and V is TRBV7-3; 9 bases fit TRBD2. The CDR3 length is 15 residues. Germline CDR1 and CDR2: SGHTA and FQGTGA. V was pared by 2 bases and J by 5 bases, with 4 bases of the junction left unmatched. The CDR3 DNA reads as TGTGCCAGCAGCTTATATAGCGGGGGTGACAATGAGCAGTTCTTC. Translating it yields CASSLYSGGDNEQFF.

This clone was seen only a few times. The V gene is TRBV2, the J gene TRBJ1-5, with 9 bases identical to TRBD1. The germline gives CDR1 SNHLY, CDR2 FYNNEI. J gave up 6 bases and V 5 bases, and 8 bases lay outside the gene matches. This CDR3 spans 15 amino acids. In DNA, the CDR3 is TGTGCCAGCAGTCCCGAGGGACAGGGAAGTCAGCCCCAGCATTTT. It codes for CASSPEGQGSQPQHF.